This T cell receptor beta chain appears in the sequencing data of a study of T cell responses to AZD1222 COVID-19 vaccine. The study's findings and limits: Rises in breadth and depth of Spike-specific TCRs came after two AZD1222 doses. Sampled repertoires all dated from after the peak T cell response. At baseline, just a handful of AZD1222 recipients tested seropositive. Most donors were white British, females outnumbered males, and clonal diversity was possibly underestimated.

The table came from immunoSEQ multiplex PCR; TCRdb's copy has only in-frame clones and leaves some out. The profile shows over 95,000 clones, 80% to 95% of them singletons. The CDR3 extends over 15 amino acids. V lost 5 bases and J lost 6, with 17 bases in between. Looked up from germline, CDR1 is SGHTA and CDR2 is FQGNSA. As concerns this clone: Its antigen is unidentified.

This chain uses TRBV7-2 with TRBJ2-4; a possible D gene is TRBD2 (6 bases). The sequenced sample was peripheral blood, obtained on day 0 of AZD1222 vaccination. The source is an adult in good health. This CDR3 is CASSRTQEGRNIQYF. CDR3 coding DNA: TGTGCCAGCAGCCGCACGCAGGAGGGACGAAACATTCAGTACTTC.